The T cell receptor beta chain described here comes from a study of a mutant IDH1 vaccine in newly diagnosed glioma. Concerning this clone: Its specificity is not known.

Time point specified: week 35, safety follow-up. Doses of 300 ug of mutant IDH1 20-mer peptide were given with topical imiquimod. The V gene lost 3 bases and the J gene lost 0 bases, with 15 bases spanning the gap. The CDR3 extends over 16 amino acids. Germline V gene data show CDR1 as MNHEY and CDR2 as SMNVEV (reference sequence). Profiling relied on immunoSEQ multiplex PCR, and the TCRdb table lists in-frame clones only, not all of them. The profile shows roughly 69,000 clones, around 86% of them singletons. This receptor was taken from a man in his thirties or forties with glioma. Sequences were derived from PBMCs, sampled from a glioma patient whose treatment included an IDH1 peptide vaccine. The chain joins TRBV27 to TRBJ2-7; perhaps TRBD1 as D (6 bases). This CDR3 reads CASSLSGTTPSYEQYF. The CDR3 DNA is TGTGCCAGCAGTTTGTCCGGGACAACACCCTCCTACGAGCAGTACTTC.